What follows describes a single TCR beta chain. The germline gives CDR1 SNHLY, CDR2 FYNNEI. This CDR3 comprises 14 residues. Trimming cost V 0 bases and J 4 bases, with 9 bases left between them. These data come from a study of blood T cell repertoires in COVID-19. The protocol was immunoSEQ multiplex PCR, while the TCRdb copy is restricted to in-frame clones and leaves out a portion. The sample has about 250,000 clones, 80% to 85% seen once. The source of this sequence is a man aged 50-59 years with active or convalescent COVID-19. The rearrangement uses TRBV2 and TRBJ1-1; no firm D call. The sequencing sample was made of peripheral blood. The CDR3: CASSEALLATEAFF. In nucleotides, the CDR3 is TGTGCCAGCAGTGAAGCGCTTCTAGCCACTGAAGCTTTCTTT.